The 5 T cell receptor beta chains given below trace back to one sample, sequenced in a study of blood T cell repertoires in COVID-19. Sequencing used immunoSEQ multiplex PCR; TCRdb keeps in-frame clones, though not all of them. The repertoire consists of roughly 330,000 clones, with 80% to 90% occurring once and the leading ten covering roughly 6.7%. Material for sequencing was peripheral blood. All receptors derive from a man in his late teens or twenties who had recovered from COVID-19.

This chain joins TRBV9 and TRBJ1-2; TRBD1 agrees at 9 bases. The V gene's germline CDR1 is SGDLS and CDR2 YYNGEE. Losses at the gene ends were 4 bases for V and 4 bases for J; bases not matched to a gene: 11. This CDR3 region has 16 residues. CDR3 protein: CASSLQPGQGSYGYTF. The CDR3 DNA is TGTGCCAGCAGCTTACAACCGGGACAGGGATCCTATGGCTACACCTTC.

This clone has just one count. Other DNA variants within this sample encode the same CDR3. V usage is TRBV27 and J usage is TRBJ1-1; a weak D match, TRBD1 (6 bases). The V gene lost 3 bases and the J gene lost 1 base, with 6 bases spanning the gap. CDR3 size: 13 residues. The V gene's germline CDR1 is MNHEY and CDR2 SMNVEV (reference sequence). The DNA for the CDR3 is TGTGCCAGCAGTTTGACAGGGAACACTGAAGCTTTCTTT. Protein: CASSLTGNTEAFF.

This chain joins TRBV7-8 and TRBJ1-1; D uncertain. CDR1 is SGHVS, CDR2 FQNEAQ, per germline. The V and J ends lost 7 bases and 3 bases respectively, with 12 bases between them. This CDR3 has 13 amino acids. DNA of the CDR3: TGTGCCAGCACCTCAGGCGTGGACACTGAAGCTTTCTTT. It encodes CASTSGVDTEAFF.

The chain employs TRBV11-2 and TRBJ1-2; D gene uncertain. Germline V gene sequence: CDR1 SGHAT, CDR2 FQNNGV. This CDR3 has 13 residues. V lost 0 bases to trimming and J lost 4 bases, with 6 bases between them. The CDR3 DNA follows: TGTGCCAGCAGCTTAGACAGGATCTATGGCTACACCTTC. Translating it yields CASSLDRIYGYTF. Complete variable domain (other parts from reference TRBV11-2 and TRBJ1-2): EAGVAQSPRYKIIEKRQSVAFWCNPISGHATLYWYQQILGQGPKLLIQFQNNGVVDDSQLPKDRFSAERLKGVDSTLKIQPAKLEDSAVYLCASSLDRIYGYTFGSGTRLTVV.

This chain links TRBV5-5 with TRBJ1-4; D is possibly TRBD1 (5 bases). Germline CDR1 and CDR2: SGHKS and YYEKEE (reference sequence). V shed 2 bases and J shed 0 bases, with 11 bases lying between them. This CDR3 comprises 16 residues. CDR3 sequence reads: CASSFPDTPTNEKLFF. CDR3 DNA: TGTGCCAGCAGCTTTCCGGACACCCCAACTAATGAAAAACTGTTTTTT.